This T cell receptor (beta chain) emerged from a study of T cell repertoires in cytomegalovirus infection. Looking at the study overall: An indication of both CMV infection and matching HLA type came from public TCR beta signatures.

Study-wide points: The ex vivo response was dominated by HLA-C-restricted CMV-specific TCR beta clonotypes. The cumulative frequency of public TCR beta families identified carriers of CMV plus the relevant HLA.

About this clonotype: Its antigen is unknown.

The CDR3 loop spans 16 amino acids. Looked up from germline, CDR1 is MNHNY and CDR2 is SVGAGI (reference sequence). Trimming removed 2 bases from V and 8 bases from J, with 19 bases in between. TCRdb processed the reads anew with MiXCR; each CDR3 protein has one entry. The table lists 150,000 to 180,000 distinct CDR3 sequences, roughly a quarter of them singletons. This sequence originates from a human donor in good health (CMV status not recorded). Some clones in this sample may be carry-over from other donors' samples. The sequenced sample consisted of PBMCs. The V and J genes are TRBV6-6 and TRBJ2-1; D might be TRBD1 (5 bases). In DNA form, the CDR3 reads TGTGCCAGCAGTTACAAGCACCCCAGGGATCATGATGAGCAGTTCTTC. This translates into CASSYKHPRDHDEQFF.